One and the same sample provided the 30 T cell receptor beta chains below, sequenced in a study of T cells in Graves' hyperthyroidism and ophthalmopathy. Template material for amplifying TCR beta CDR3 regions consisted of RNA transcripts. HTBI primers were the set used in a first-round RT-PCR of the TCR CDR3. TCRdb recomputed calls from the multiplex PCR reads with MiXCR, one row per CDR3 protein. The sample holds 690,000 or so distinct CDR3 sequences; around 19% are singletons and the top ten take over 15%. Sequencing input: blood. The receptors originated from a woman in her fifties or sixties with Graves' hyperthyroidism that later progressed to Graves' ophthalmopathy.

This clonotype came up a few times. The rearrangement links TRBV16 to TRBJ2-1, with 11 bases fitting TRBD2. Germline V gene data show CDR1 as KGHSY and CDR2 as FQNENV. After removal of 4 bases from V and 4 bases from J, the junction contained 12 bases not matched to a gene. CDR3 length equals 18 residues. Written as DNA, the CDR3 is TGTGCCAGCAGCCCTATAGGACTAGCGGGCCTGAGGTACAATGAGCAGTTCTTC. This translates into CASSPIGLAGLRYNEQFF.

The DNA of the CDR3 is TGTGCCAGCAGTTTCTCAGTCTTTAACTATGGCTACACCTTC. The encoded protein is CASSFSVFNYGYTF. The chain is built from TRBV27 and TRBJ1-2; no clear D. Deletions cut 3 bases from V and 1 base from J, with 9 bases between. Germline values: CDR1 MNHEY, CDR2 SMNVEV (reference sequence). The CDR3 has 14 residues.

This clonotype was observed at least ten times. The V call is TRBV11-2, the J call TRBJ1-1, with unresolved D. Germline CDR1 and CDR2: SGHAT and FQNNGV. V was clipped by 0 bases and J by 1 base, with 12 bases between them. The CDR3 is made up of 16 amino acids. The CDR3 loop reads CASSLDTLVGNTEAFF. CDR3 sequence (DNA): TGTGCCAGCAGCTTAGATACCCTAGTGGGGAACACTGAAGCTTTCTTT. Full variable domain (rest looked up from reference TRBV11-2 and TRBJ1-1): EAGVAQSPRYKIIEKRQSVAFWCNPISGHATLYWYQQILGQGPKLLIQFQNNGVVDDSQLPKDRFSAERLKGVDSTLKIQPAKLEDSAVYLCASSLDTLVGNTEAFFGQGTRLTVV.

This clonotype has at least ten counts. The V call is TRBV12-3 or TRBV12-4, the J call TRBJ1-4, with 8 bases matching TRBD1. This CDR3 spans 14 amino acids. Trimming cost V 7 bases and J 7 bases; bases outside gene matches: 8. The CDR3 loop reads CASTQGALGEKLFF. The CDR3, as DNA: TGTGCCAGCACCCAGGGGGCGCTTGGTGAAAAACTGTTTTTT.

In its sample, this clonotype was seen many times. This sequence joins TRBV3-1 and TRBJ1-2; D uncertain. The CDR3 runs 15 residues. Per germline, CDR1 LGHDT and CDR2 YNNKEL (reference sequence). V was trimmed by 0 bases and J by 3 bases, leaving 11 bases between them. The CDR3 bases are TGTGCCAGCAGCCAAGAACATACGCTTCACTATGGCTACACCTTC. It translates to CASSQEHTLHYGYTF.

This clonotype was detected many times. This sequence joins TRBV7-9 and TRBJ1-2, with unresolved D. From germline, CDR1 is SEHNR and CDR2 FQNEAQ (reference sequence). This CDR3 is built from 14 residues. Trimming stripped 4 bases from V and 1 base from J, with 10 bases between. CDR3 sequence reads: CASSYQTDNYGYTF. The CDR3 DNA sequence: TGTGCCAGCAGCTACCAGACTGATAACTATGGCTACACCTTC.

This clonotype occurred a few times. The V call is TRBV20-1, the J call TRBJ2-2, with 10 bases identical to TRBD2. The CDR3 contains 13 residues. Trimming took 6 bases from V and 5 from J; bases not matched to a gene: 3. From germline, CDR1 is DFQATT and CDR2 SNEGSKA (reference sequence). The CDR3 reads CSAPTSGTGELFF. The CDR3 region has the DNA TGCAGTGCCCCGACTAGCGGGACCGGGGAGCTGTTTTTT.

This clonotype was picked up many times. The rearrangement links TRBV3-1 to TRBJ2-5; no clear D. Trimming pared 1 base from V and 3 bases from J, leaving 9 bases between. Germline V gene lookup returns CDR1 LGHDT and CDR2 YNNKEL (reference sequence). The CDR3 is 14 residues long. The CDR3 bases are TGTGCCAGCAGCCAAGCGGGTGCGGAAGAGACCCAGTACTTC. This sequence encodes CASSQAGAEETQYF.

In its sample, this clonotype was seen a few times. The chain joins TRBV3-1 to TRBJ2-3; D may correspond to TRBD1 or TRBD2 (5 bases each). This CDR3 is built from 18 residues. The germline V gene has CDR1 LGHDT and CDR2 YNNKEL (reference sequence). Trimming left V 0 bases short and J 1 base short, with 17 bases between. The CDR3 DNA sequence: TGTGCCAGCAGCCAAGATCTGTTCCTGAGGGGTCGCACAGATACGCAGTATTTT. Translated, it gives CASSQDLFLRGRTDTQYF.

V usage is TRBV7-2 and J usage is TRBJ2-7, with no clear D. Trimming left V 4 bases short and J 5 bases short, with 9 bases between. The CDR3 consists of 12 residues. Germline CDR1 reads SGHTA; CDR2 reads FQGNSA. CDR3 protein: CASSSNIHEQYF. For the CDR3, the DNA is TGTGCCAGCAGCTCAAACATCCACGAGCAGTACTTC.

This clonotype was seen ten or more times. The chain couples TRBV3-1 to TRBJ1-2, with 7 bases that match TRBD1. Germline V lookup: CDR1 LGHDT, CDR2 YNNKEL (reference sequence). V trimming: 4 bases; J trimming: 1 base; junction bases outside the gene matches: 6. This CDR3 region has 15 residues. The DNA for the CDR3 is TGTGCCAGCAGCCCCACAGGGGCGATTAACTATGGCTACACCTTC. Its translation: CASSPTGAINYGYTF. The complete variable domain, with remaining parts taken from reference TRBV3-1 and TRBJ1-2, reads DTAVSQTPKYLVTQMGNDKSIKCEQNLGHDTMYWYKQDSKKFLKIMFSYNNKELIINETVPNRFSPKSPDKAHLNLHINSLELGDSAVYFCASSPTGAINYGYTFGSGTRLTVV.

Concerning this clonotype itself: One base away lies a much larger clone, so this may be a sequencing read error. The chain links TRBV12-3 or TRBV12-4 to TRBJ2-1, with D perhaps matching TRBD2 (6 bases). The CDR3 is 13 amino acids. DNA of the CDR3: TGTGCCAACAGTTTACTAGCTGTAAATGAGCAGTTCTTC. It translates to CANSLLAVNEQFF.

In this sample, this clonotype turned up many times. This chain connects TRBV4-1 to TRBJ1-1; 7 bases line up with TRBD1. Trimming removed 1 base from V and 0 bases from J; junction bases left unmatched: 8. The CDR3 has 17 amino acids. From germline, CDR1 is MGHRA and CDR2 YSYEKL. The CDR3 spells CASSQAGQATLNTEAFF. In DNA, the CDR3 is TGCGCCAGCAGCCAAGCCGGACAGGCGACGCTGAACACTGAAGCTTTCTTT.

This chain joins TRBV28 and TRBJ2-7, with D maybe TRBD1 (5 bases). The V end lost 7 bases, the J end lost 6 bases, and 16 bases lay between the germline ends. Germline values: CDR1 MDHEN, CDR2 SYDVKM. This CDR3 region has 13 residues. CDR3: CASISQEIGEQYF. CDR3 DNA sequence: TGTGCCAGCATTTCACAGGAGATTGGCGAGCAGTACTTC.

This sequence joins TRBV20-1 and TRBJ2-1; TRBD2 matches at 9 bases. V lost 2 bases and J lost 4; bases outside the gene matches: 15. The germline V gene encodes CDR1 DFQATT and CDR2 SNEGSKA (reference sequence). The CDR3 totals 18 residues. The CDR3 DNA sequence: TGCAGTGCTAGAAACCCGACAGGCGGGGGGGCCTCTTACAATGAGCAGTTCTTC. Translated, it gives CSARNPTGGGASYNEQFF.

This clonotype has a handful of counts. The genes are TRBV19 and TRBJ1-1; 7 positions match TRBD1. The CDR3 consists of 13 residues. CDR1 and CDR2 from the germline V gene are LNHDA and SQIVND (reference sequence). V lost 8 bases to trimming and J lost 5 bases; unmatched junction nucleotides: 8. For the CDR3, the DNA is TGTGCCAGTCGTCCGCAGGGGGTAACTGAAGCTTTCTTT. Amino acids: CASRPQGVTEAFF.

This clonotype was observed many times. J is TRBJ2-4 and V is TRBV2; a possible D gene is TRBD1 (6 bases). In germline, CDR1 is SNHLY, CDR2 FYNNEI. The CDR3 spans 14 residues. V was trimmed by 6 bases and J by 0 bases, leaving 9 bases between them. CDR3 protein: CASRDSLAKNIQYF. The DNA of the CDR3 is TGTGCCAGCAGGGACAGCTTAGCCAAAAACATTCAGTACTTC.

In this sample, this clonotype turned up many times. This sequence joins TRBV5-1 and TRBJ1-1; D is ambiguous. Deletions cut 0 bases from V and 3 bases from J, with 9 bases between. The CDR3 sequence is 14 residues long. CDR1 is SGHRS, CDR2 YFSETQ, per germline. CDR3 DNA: TGCGCCAGCAGCTTGGATGGGGTGTACACTGAAGCTTTCTTT. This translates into CASSLDGVYTEAFF.

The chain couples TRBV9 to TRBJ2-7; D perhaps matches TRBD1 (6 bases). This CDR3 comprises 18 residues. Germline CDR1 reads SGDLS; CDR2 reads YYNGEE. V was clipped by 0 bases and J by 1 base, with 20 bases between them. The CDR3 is CASSVGPGQTVRSYEQYF. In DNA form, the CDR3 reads TGTGCCAGCAGCGTAGGGCCAGGACAGACTGTACGATCCTACGAGCAGTACTTC. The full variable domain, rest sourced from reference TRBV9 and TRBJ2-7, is DSGVTQTPKHLITATGQRVTLRCSPRSGDLSVYWYQQSLDQGLQFLIQYYNGEERAKGNILERFSAQQFPDLHSELNLSSLELGDSALYFCASSVGPGQTVRSYEQYFGPGTRLTVT.

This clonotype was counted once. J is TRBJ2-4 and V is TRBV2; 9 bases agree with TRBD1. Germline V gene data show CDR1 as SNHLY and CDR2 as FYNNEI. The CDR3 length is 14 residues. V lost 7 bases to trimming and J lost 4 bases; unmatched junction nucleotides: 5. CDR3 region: CASIPGTGKNIQYF. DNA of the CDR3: TGTGCCAGCATTCCAGGGACAGGGAAAAACATTCAGTACTTC.

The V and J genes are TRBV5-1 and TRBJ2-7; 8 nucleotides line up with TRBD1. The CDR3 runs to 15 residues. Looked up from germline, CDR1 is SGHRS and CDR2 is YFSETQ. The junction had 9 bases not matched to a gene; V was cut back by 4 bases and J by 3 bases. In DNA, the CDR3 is TGCGCCAGCAGCCCCTGGACAGGGCCCCTCTACGAGCAGTACTTC. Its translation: CASSPWTGPLYEQYF.

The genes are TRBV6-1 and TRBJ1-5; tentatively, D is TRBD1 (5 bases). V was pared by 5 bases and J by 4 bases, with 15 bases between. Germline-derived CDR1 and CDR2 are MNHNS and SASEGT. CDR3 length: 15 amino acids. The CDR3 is CASSTTGRVNQPQHF. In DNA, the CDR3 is TGTGCCAGCAGTACAACGGGACGAGTAAATCAGCCCCAGCATTTT.

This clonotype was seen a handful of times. CDR3 residues: CASRAGTGGENTEAFF. CDR3 nucleotide sequence: TGTGCCAGCAGGGCCGGGACAGGGGGTGAGAACACTGAAGCTTTCTTT. This chain connects TRBV12-3 or TRBV12-4 to TRBJ1-1, with 11 bases aligning to TRBD1. The CDR3 extends over 16 amino acids. The V segment lost 6 bases and the J segment 1 base; nucleotides outside the gene matches: 7.

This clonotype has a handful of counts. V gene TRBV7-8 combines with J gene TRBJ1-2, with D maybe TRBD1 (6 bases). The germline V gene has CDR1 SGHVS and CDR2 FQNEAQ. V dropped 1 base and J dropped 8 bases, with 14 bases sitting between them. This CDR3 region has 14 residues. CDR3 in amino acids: CASSLVGAGEGYTF. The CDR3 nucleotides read TGTGCCAGCAGCTTAGTTGGGGCAGGGGAAGGCTACACCTTC.

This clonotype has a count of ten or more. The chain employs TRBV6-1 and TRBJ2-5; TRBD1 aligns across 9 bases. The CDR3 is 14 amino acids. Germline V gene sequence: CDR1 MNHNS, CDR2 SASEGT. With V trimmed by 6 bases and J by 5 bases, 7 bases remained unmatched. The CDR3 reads CASRQGAIAETQYF. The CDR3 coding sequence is TGTGCCAGCAGACAGGGGGCTATTGCGGAGACCCAGTACTTC.

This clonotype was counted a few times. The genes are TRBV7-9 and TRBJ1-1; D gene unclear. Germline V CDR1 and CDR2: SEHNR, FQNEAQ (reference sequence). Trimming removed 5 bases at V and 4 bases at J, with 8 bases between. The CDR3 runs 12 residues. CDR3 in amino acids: CASSPTATEAFF. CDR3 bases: TGTGCCAGCAGCCCCACGGCCACTGAAGCTTTCTTT.

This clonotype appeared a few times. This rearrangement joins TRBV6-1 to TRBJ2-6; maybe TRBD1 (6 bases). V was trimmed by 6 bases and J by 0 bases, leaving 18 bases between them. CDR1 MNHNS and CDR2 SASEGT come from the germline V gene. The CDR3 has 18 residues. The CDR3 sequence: CASRPRGRENSGANVLTF. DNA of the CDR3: TGTGCCAGCAGACCCAGGGGCAGGGAGAACTCTGGGGCCAACGTCCTGACTTTC.

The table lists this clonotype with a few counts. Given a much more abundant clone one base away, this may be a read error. In DNA, the CDR3 is TGTGCCAGCAGGGTTGACACTCTCAAGGACGAGCAGTACTTC. This gives the protein CASRVDTLKDEQYF. The rearrangement uses TRBV2 and TRBJ2-7; D is undetermined. The CDR3 spans 14 residues. Trimming removed 6 bases from V and 5 bases from J, with 17 bases in between. In germline, CDR1 is SNHLY, CDR2 FYNNEI.

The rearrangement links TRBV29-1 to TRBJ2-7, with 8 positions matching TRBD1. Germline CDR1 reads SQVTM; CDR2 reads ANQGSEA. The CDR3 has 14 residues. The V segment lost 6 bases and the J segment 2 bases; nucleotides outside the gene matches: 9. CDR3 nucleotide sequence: TGCAGCGTACAAGGACAGGGAACCACCTACGAGCAGTACTTC. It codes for CSVQGQGTTYEQYF.

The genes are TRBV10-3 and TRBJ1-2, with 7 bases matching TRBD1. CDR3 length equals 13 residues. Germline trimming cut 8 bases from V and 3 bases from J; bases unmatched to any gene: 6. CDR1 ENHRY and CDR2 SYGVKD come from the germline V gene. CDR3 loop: CAIATGDYYGYTF. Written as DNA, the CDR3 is TGTGCCATCGCTACAGGGGATTACTATGGCTACACCTTC.